Sequencing of this T cell receptor beta chain was carried out in a study of T-cell reconstitution after alpha-beta-depleted transplantation in children. Unique molecular identifiers were incorporated into the prepared TCRbeta library. TCRdb re-called the PCR reads through MiXCR, storing one row per CDR3 protein. The sample lists 250,000 to 350,000 distinct CDR3 sequences; approximately 23% were seen once. The CDR3 runs 13 residues. Trimming removed 4 bases at V and 14 bases at J, with 15 bases between. The chain recombines TRBV12-3 or TRBV12-4 with TRBJ1-6; D is uncertain. Sequencing was performed on PBMCs, mostly from graft donor cells, taken 180 days after TCRalphabeta/CD19-depleted stem cell transplant. This receptor was taken from a male patient between 5 and 17 years old who had a stem cell transplant for acute lymphoblastic leukemia, so the T cells may come from the graft donor. DNA of the CDR3: TGTGCCAGCAGTTCCGCCCCGGGCATCACCCTCCACTTT. Protein: CASSSAPGITLHF.